The rows below give T cell receptor beta chains drawn from one sample of a study of human T cells and chemical hapten exposure. Via MiXCR, TCRdb re-called the RACE reads, giving one row per CDR3 protein. This table holds 330,000 or so distinct CDR3 sequences, under 6.5% found once. Sequencing was performed on whole blood, taken in connection with sensitization to the hapten diphenylcyclopropenone (DPC). Source of these receptors: a woman between 18 and 29 years old with alopecia areata. Some clones in this sample may be carry-over from other donors' samples. CDR3s include the opening cysteine and the closing phenylalanine or tryptophan. The order of the fields is V gene, J gene, clone size, D gene, CDR3 DNA, CDR3 protein. The D gene is left open where the match is weak. Not all rows give a size; the values are once, few, many and, for expanded clones, a class.

>TRBV29-1|TRBJ2-2|many|NA
TGCAGCGTAGTGACACCTGCGGGGGAGCTGTTTTTT
CSVVTPAGELFF
>TRBV3-1|TRBJ2-7|many|TRBD1
TGTGCCAGCAGCCAAGAGGAGCCAGGGGGCGACGAGCAGTACTTC
CASSQEEPGGDEQYF
>TRBV27|TRBJ2-5|few|NA
TGTGCCAGCAGTTATGCTACAATGGAGACCCAGTACTTC
CASSYATMETQYF
>TRBV3-1|TRBJ2-3|few|NA
TGTGCCAGCAGCCAAGATTGGGCAACCGATACGCAGTATTTT
CASSQDWATDTQYF
>TRBV7-3|TRBJ2-7|many|TRBD2
TGTGCCAGCAGCGTGACTAGCGCGGGCGAGCAGTACTTC
CASSVTSAGEQYF
>TRBV4-3|TRBJ1-6|many|NA
TGCGCCAGCAGCCAAGATCTTGTCGGACAGTCCATAAGCTCCTATAATTCACCCCTCCACTTT
CASSQDLVGQSISSYNSPLHF
>TRBV7-9|TRBJ2-6|few|NA
TGTGCCAGCAGCTCGACAGAGGCCGGGGCCAACGTCCTGACTTTC
CASSSTEAGANVLTF
>TRBV6-2/TRBV6-3|TRBJ1-5|few|NA
TGTGCCAGCAGCCCAGGGCGCGCCAATCAGCCCCAGCATTTT
CASSPGRANQPQHF
>TRBV20-1|TRBJ2-1|few|NA
TGCAGTGCTACCCAGGGGGGCCGTATGGACAATGAGCAGTTCTTC
CSATQGGRMDNEQFF
>TRBV5-1|TRBJ2-5|NA|NA
TGCGCCAGCAGCTTAGGCGCGGGGGAGACCCAGTACTTC
CASSLGAGETQYF
>TRBV5-1|TRBJ1-5|few|NA
TGCGCCAGCAGCTTGGCGGGGGAAAGCAATCAGCCCCAGCATTTT
CASSLAGESNQPQHF
>TRBV7-8|TRBJ2-3|few|NA
TGTGCCAGCACCCTTGAGATCCCCCCAGATACGCAGTATTTT
CASTLEIPPDTQYF
>TRBV4-3|TRBJ2-3|NA|TRBD1
TGCGCCAGCAGCCAAGGGGACAGCGTTTCAGATACGCAGTATTTT
CASSQGDSVSDTQYF
>TRBV7-2|TRBJ1-1|many|TRBD1
TGTGCCAGCAGCTTAGCGCTGGGACAGGGGACTATGAACACTGAAGCTTTCTTT
CASSLALGQGTMNTEAFF
>TRBV6-2/TRBV6-3|TRBJ2-1|few|TRBD2
TGTGCCAGCAGTTACCTTAGCGGGGGCAATGAGCAGTTCTTC
CASSYLSGGNEQFF
>TRBV25-1|TRBJ1-1|few|NA
TGTGCCAGCGGGGGACCGGGCCAAGTCACTGAAGCTTTCTTT
CASGGPGQVTEAFF
>TRBV7-2|TRBJ1-5|many|NA
TGTGCCAGCAGCTCGGGAAACAGCGGCAATCAGCCCCAGCATTTT
CASSSGNSGNQPQHF
>TRBV6-2/TRBV6-3|TRBJ2-7|NA|NA
TGTGCCAGCACTCCTAGAGGACATTCCTCCTACGAGCAGTACTTC
CASTPRGHSSYEQYF
>TRBV9|TRBJ2-5|few|TRBD2
TGTGCCAGCAGCGTAGGCGGGGGGGCCCAAGAGACCCAGTACTTC
CASSVGGGAQETQYF
>TRBV5-5|TRBJ1-1|NA|NA
TGTGCCAGCAGAGACGGACCCTCTCGGGCTGAAGCTTTCTTT
CASRDGPSRAEAFF
>TRBV6-6|TRBJ2-2|NA|NA
TGTGCCAGCTGCCTCCGAGGGGGGATGAACACCGGGGAGCTGTTTTTT
CASCLRGGMNTGELFF
>TRBV2|TRBJ1-1|many|NA
TGTGCCAGCAGTTTTGAGGGGGTGAACACTGAAGCTTTCTTT
CASSFEGVNTEAFF
>TRBV12-3/TRBV12-4|TRBJ2-7|NA|NA
TGTGCCAGCAGTTTGCGACGGGGGGCCCTGGGGTACGAGCAGTACTTC
CASSLRRGALGYEQYF
>TRBV20-1|TRBJ2-1|few|NA
TGCAGTGCTAGAGACGGAGCAAGGGAGCAGTTCTTC
CSARDGAREQFF
>TRBV4-2|TRBJ2-3|few|NA
TGTGCCAGCAGCCCAGCTTTGCTTCGTGAGACAGATACGCAGTATTTT
CASSPALLRETDTQYF
>TRBV29-1|TRBJ1-3|few|NA
TGCAGCGTAACGTCGACGGGGGACACCATATATTTT
CSVTSTGDTIYF
>TRBV4-1|TRBJ1-4|few|NA
TGCGCCAGCAGCCCTTCTGGGTATAATGAAAAACTGTTTTTT
CASSPSGYNEKLFF
>TRBV29-1|TRBJ2-5|few|NA
TGCAGCGTTGAACCGGGGCCGGAGGAGACCCAGTACTTC
CSVEPGPEETQYF
>TRBV20-1|TRBJ2-1|NA|NA
TGCAGTGCCCCGGGACCCACCTACAATGAGCAGTTCTTC
CSAPGPTYNEQFF
>TRBV6-5|TRBJ1-5|many|TRBD1
TGTGCCAGCAGTTACTCCAGGGGGGCTTATCAGCCCCAGCATTTT
CASSYSRGAYQPQHF
>TRBV12-3/TRBV12-4|TRBJ2-1|few|TRBD2
TGTGTCAGCGAGAAGCGGGGGGATTACAATGAGCAGTTCTTC
CVSEKRGDYNEQFF
>TRBV21-1|TRBJ1-5|few|NA
TGTGCCAGCAGCAGACCGGACAGGAACCATCAGCCCCAGCATTTT
CASSRPDRNHQPQHF
>TRBV27|TRBJ1-6|many|NA
TGTGCCAGCAGTATCTGGCCCGCGGGGTCGTCTCTCATATATAATTCACCCCTCCACTTT
CASSIWPAGSSLIYNSPLHF
>TRBV7-9|TRBJ2-7|NA|NA
TGTGCCAGCAGCTTAATGCAGGGGGGTGAAGAGCAGTACTTC
CASSLMQGGEEQYF
>TRBV12-3/TRBV12-4|TRBJ1-2|many|NA
TGTGCCAGCACCCTTTGGGAGACTGAAAACTATGGCTACACCTTC
CASTLWETENYGYTF
>TRBV4-3|TRBJ2-6|NA|NA
TGCGCCAGCAGCCAAGATTCAGCAAGTCGTTCTGGGGCCAACGTCCTGACTTTC
CASSQDSASRSGANVLTF
>TRBV5-1|TRBJ2-7|NA|NA
TGCGCCAGCAGCTTGGGGACTGTGAACTCCTACGAGCAGTACTTC
CASSLGTVNSYEQYF
>TRBV12-3/TRBV12-4|TRBJ2-3|NA|TRBD2
TGTGCCAGCAGTCCGGGACTAGCGGGGGTGGTGGATACGCAGTATTTT
CASSPGLAGVVDTQYF